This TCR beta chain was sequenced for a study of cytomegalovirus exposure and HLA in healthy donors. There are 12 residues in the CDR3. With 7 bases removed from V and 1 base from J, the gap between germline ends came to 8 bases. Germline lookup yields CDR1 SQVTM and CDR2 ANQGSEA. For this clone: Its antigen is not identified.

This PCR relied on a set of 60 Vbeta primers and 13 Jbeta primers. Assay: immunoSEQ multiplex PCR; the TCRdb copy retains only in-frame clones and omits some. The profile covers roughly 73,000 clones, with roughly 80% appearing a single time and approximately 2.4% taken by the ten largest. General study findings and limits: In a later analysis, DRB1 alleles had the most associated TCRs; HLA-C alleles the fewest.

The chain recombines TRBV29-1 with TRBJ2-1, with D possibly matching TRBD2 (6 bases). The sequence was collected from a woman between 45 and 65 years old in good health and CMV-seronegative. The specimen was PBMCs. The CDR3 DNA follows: TGCAGCGGCGGGATTTCCTACAATGAGCAGTTCTTC. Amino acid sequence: CSGGISYNEQFF.